The 25 T cell receptor beta chains presented below share a single source sample, sequenced in a study of cytomegalovirus exposure and HLA in healthy donors. The PCR used 60 Vbeta and 13 Jbeta primers. Produced via immunoSEQ multiplex PCR; TCRdb's table is partial and in-frame only. The sample has some 95,000 clones, about 82% seen once; the top ten hold around 7%. The sequencing input was PBMCs. These receptors were taken from a young man in good health and CMV-seronegative.

The rearrangement links TRBV6-4 to TRBJ2-7; no clear D gene. Germline V gene lookup returns CDR1 MRHNA and CDR2 SNTAGT. The ends were cut back, 6 bases at V and 4 bases at J, with 16 bases in the middle. There are 14 residues in the CDR3. For the CDR3, the DNA is TGTGCCAGCAGGATGAACGGTTGCCTATACGAGCAGTACTTC. Amino acid sequence: CASRMNGCLYEQYF.

The chain joins TRBV18 to TRBJ1-3; D may be TRBD1 (6 bases). Germline CDR1 is KGHSH and CDR2 is LQKENI. This CDR3 region has 15 residues. With 5 bases removed from V and 2 bases from J, the gap between germline ends came to 13 bases. The CDR3 reads CASSSDQGTGNTIYF. DNA for the CDR3: TGTGCCAGCTCATCTGATCAGGGGACTGGAAACACCATATATTTT.

The chain couples TRBV11-2 to TRBJ1-2; perhaps TRBD1 as D (5 bases). V was cut by 5 bases and J by 6 bases, with 16 bases left in between. The CDR3 loop spans 14 amino acids. CDR1 SGHAT and CDR2 FQNNGV come from the germline V gene. In nucleotides, the CDR3 is TGTGCCAGCAGCCCGATGACAGATTTTAATGGCTACACCTTC. Translation: CASSPMTDFNGYTF. Variable domain in full (rest from reference TRBV11-2 and TRBJ1-2): EAGVAQSPRYKIIEKRQSVAFWCNPISGHATLYWYQQILGQGPKLLIQFQNNGVVDDSQLPKDRFSAERLKGVDSTLKIQPAKLEDSAVYLCASSPMTDFNGYTFGSGTRLTVV.

V is TRBV15 and J is TRBJ2-1; 7 bases are shared with TRBD2. The CDR3 extends over 17 amino acids. V was clipped by 1 base and J by 4 bases; unmatched bases: 10. Looked up from germline, CDR1 is LNHNV and CDR2 is YYDKDF (reference sequence). CDR3 sequence reads: CATSRVSIAGVYNEQFF. DNA for the CDR3: TGTGCCACCAGCAGAGTTTCTATTGCGGGGGTTTACAATGAGCAGTTCTTC.

The V and J genes are TRBV5-1 and TRBJ2-3, with a tentative D call TRBD2 (6 bases). Germline assignment: CDR1 SGHRS and CDR2 YFSETQ. V lost 4 bases and J 0 bases, leaving 18 bases between the germline ends. CDR3 size: 17 residues. This chain's CDR3 is CASSPGSGTASTDTQYF. CDR3 nucleotide sequence: TGCGCCAGCAGCCCCGGGAGTGGAACAGCTAGCACAGATACGCAGTATTTT.

The chain joins TRBV6-1 to TRBJ1-5, with 9 bases aligning to TRBD1. The CDR3 is 15 residues long. Germline V CDR1 and CDR2: MNHNS, SASEGT. V lost 0 bases to trimming and J lost 7 bases; unmatched junction nucleotides: 4. CDR3 sequence reads: CASSEAATGGQPQHF. The CDR3 DNA reads as TGTGCCAGCAGTGAAGCGGCCACAGGGGGCCAGCCCCAGCATTTT.

The chain carries TRBV13 and TRBJ2-5; 10 positions match TRBD1. The CDR3 is 15 amino acids. With 5 bases clipped from V and 9 bases from J, the junction kept 12 bases outside the gene matches. Germline V gives CDR1 PRHDT, CDR2 FYEKMQ (reference sequence). Written as DNA, the CDR3 is TGTGCCAGCAGCGCCGGTCCGGGACAGGGGAACCCCCAGTACTTC. Translating it yields CASSAGPGQGNPQYF. The whole variable domain, remainder taken from reference TRBV13 and TRBJ2-5, is AAGVIQSPRHLIKEKRETATLKCYPIPRHDTVYWYQQGPGQDPQFLISFYEKMQSDKGSIPDRFSAQQFSDYHSELNMSSLELGDSALYFCASSAGPGQGNPQYFGPGTRLLVL.

The J gene is TRBJ1-4, the V gene TRBV28; D call uncertain. Between the trimmed V and J ends, which lost 3 bases and 6 bases, there was a span of 11 bases. Germline CDR1 is MDHEN and CDR2 is SYDVKM. CDR3 length equals 14 residues. CDR3 in DNA: TGTGCCAGCAGTTTTTACGACGGGGATGAAAAACTGTTTTTT. Translated, it gives CASSFYDGDEKLFF.

On this clone itself: An end of the junction differs from the germline gene, which may be a read error. The chain combines TRBV7-6 with TRBJ2-3; 11 nucleotides match TRBD2. This CDR3 has 19 amino acids. The germline gives CDR1 SGHVS, CDR2 FNYEAQ. The CDR3 spells CASSLAHRSGSGGGDTQYF. In nucleotides, the CDR3 is TGTGCCAGCAGCCTAGCTCATCGTAGTGGTAGCGGGGGGGGAGATACGCAGTATTTT.

The chain couples TRBV30 to TRBJ1-2; unclear D gene. Looked up from germline, CDR1 is GTSNPN and CDR2 is SVGIG (reference sequence). CDR3 length: 18 residues. V lost 1 base and J 2 bases, leaving 23 bases between the germline ends. The CDR3 protein is CAWSDWAWRGKMNYGYTF. Written as DNA, the CDR3 is TGTGCCTGGAGTGATTGGGCCTGGCGAGGGAAAATGAACTATGGCTACACCTTC.

This chain joins TRBV30 and TRBJ1-6; TRBD1 agrees at 9 bases. The CDR3 contains 15 residues. CDR1 is GTSNPN and CDR2 is SVGIG in the germline V gene (reference sequence). Trimming at V came to 2 bases and at J to 10 bases, leaving 9 bases not matched to a gene. CDR3: CAWSRGGQGESPLHF. The DNA for the CDR3 is TGTGCCTGGAGTCGGGGGGGACAGGGCGAGTCACCCCTCCACTTT.

The chain is built from TRBV7-6 and TRBJ1-5; 8 bases agree with TRBD1. This CDR3 is built from 14 residues. The ends lost 5 bases at V and 6 bases at J; junction bases unmatched: 6. CDR1 is SGHVS and CDR2 is FNYEAQ in the germline V gene. In nucleotides, the CDR3 is TGTGCCAGCAGCCCAGGGACAGGCCCTCAGCCCCAGCATTTT. This sequence encodes CASSPGTGPQPQHF.

This sequence joins TRBV5-1 and TRBJ1-5; 7 nucleotides align to TRBD1. In germline, CDR1 is SGHRS, CDR2 YFSETQ. J gave up 3 bases and V 5 bases, and 8 bases lay outside the gene matches. This CDR3 is 15 amino acids long. CDR3 sequence reads: CASRWDSGANQPQHF. The CDR3 DNA reads TGCGCCAGCAGATGGGACAGTGGGGCCAATCAGCCCCAGCATTTT.

The count of this clone is one. The chain combines TRBV7-8 with TRBJ2-4, with 8 positions matching TRBD1. From germline, CDR1 is SGHVS and CDR2 FQNEAQ. The CDR3 has 16 amino acids. V lost 5 bases and J lost 6; bases outside the gene matches: 12. DNA for the CDR3: TGTGCCAGCAGCGGAGGCACCACAGGGGGTACAAACATTCAGTACTTC. This codes for CASSGGTTGGTNIQYF.

This clone has just one count. The chain couples TRBV5-4 to TRBJ2-6; 7 bases fit TRBD1. The V gene's germline CDR1 is SGHNT and CDR2 YYREEE (reference sequence). The CDR3 length is 17 residues. Losses at the gene ends were 4 bases for V and 0 bases for J; bases not matched to a gene: 7. This CDR3 is CASSTFGTDSGANVLTF. For the CDR3, the DNA is TGTGCCAGCAGCACGTTCGGGACAGACTCTGGGGCCAACGTCCTGACTTTC.

This sequence joins TRBV30 and TRBJ2-5; 9 bases fit TRBD1. Germline assignment: CDR1 GTSNPN and CDR2 SVGIG (reference sequence). This CDR3 region has 13 residues. Germline trimming cut 1 base from V and 5 bases from J; bases unmatched to any gene: 2. The CDR3 loop reads CAWSETGGETQYF. CDR3 coding DNA: TGTGCCTGGAGTGAGACAGGGGGGGAGACCCAGTACTTC.

The chain recombines TRBV5-4 with TRBJ2-1; D remains ambiguous. Germline CDR1 and CDR2: SGHNT and YYREEE (reference sequence). This CDR3 region has 15 residues. V gave up 0 bases and J gave up 0 bases, with 7 bases separating them. This chain's CDR3 is CASSLAASSYNEQFF. The CDR3, as DNA: TGTGCCAGCAGCTTGGCCGCTAGCTCCTACAATGAGCAGTTCTTC. Full variable domain (rest looked up from reference TRBV5-4 and TRBJ2-1): ETGVTQSPTHLIKTRGQQVTLRCSSQSGHNTVSWYQQALGQGPQFIFQYYREEENGRGNFPPRFSGLQFPNYSSELNVNALELDDSALYLCASSLAASSYNEQFFGPGTRLTVL.

This clone occurred once. The V call is TRBV25-1, the J call TRBJ2-3; tentative D call: TRBD2 (5 bases). The ends were cut back, 4 bases at V and 4 bases at J, with 15 bases in the middle. The CDR3 extends over 15 amino acids. Per germline, CDR1 MGHDK and CDR2 SYGVNS. The DNA for the CDR3 is TGTGCCAGCAGTGGCTTAATCGGGATTCCAGATACGCAGTATTTT. Encoded protein: CASSGLIGIPDTQYF.

The rearrangement links TRBV19 to TRBJ2-1, with 7 bases identical to TRBD2. The J segment lost 3 bases and the V segment lost 3 bases, leaving 11 bases of the junction unmatched. This CDR3 comprises 17 residues. CDR1 and CDR2 (germline): LNHDA, SQIVND (reference sequence). The CDR3 region is CASSILGLADFYNEQFF. CDR3 sequence (DNA): TGTGCCAGTAGTATTTTGGGGCTAGCGGATTTCTACAATGAGCAGTTCTTC.

The gene calls are TRBV30 and TRBJ2-2; TRBD2 matches at 10 bases. Germline loops: CDR1 GTSNPN, CDR2 SVGIG (reference sequence). Losses at the gene ends were 4 bases for V and 5 bases for J; bases not matched to a gene: 7. The CDR3 spans 15 residues. The CDR3 reads CAWIRSGRVTGELFF. In DNA form, the CDR3 reads TGTGCCTGGATAAGAAGCGGGAGGGTTACCGGGGAGCTGTTTTTT. Looking up the rest from reference TRBV30 and TRBJ2-2 gives the full variable domain: SQTIHQWPATLVQPVGSPLSLECTVEGTSNPNLYWYRQAAGRGLQLLFYSVGIGQISSEVPQNLSASRPQDRQFILSSKKLLLSDSGFYLCAWIRSGRVTGELFFGEGSRLTVL.

This chain links TRBV10-3 with TRBJ2-6, with 7 bases lining up with TRBD1. Germline CDR1 reads ENHRY; CDR2 reads SYGVKD. This CDR3 has 16 residues. The V gene end was trimmed by 4 bases and the J gene end by 2 bases; junction bases not matched to a gene: 5. CDR3 coding DNA: TGTGCCATCAGTGCCTCTGACAGGGCTGGGGCCAACGTCCTGACTTTC. The encoded protein is CAISASDRAGANVLTF.

This sequence joins TRBV6-4 and TRBJ1-2; D is undetermined. Per germline, CDR1 MRHNA and CDR2 SNTAGT. Trimming took 4 bases from V and 2 from J, leaving 14 bases between them. The CDR3 is made up of 15 amino acids. The CDR3 loop is CASSGLPGRNYGYTF. CDR3 DNA: TGTGCCAGCAGTGGTCTGCCGGGAAGGAACTATGGCTACACCTTC.

This clone was observed a handful of times. The V gene is TRBV5-6, the J gene TRBJ1-3, with TRBD1 matching 7 bases. Germline V gene data show CDR1 as SGHDT and CDR2 as YYEEEE. This CDR3 has 14 residues. Trimming removed 4 bases from V and 4 bases from J; junction bases left unmatched: 5. Here the CDR3 reads CASSLQGIGNTIYF. Written as DNA, the CDR3 is TGTGCCAGCAGCCTACAGGGGATCGGAAACACCATATATTTT.

About this clone: Other DNA variants within this sample encode the same CDR3. The chain is built from TRBV25-1 and TRBJ2-1; 9 bases agree with TRBD1. This CDR3 has 15 amino acids. Losses at the gene ends were 2 bases for V and 6 bases for J; bases not matched to a gene: 5. Germline lookup yields CDR1 MGHDK and CDR2 SYGVNS. The CDR3 loop reads CASSEGGTGLNEQFF. In DNA form, the CDR3 reads TGTGCCAGCAGTGAAGGCGGGACAGGGCTCAATGAGCAGTTCTTC.

The chain couples TRBV28 to TRBJ2-5, with 12 bases lining up with TRBD2. This CDR3 is 17 amino acids long. V lost 6 bases and J lost 1; bases outside the gene matches: 9. Germline V gene sequence: CDR1 MDHEN, CDR2 SYDVKM. The CDR3 region is CASSLAGGTTIQETQYF. Written as DNA, the CDR3 is TGTGCCAGCAGCCTAGCGGGGGGGACTACGATCCAAGAGACCCAGTACTTC.